This TCR beta chain is from a study of control samples from healthy donors and cancer patients. Data came from immunoSEQ multiplex PCR; TCRdb stores just in-frame clones and leaves some out. The sample has 88,000 or so clones, over 90% seen once. Trimming took off 7 bases at V and 3 bases at J, with 19 bases between the two ends. CDR1 and CDR2 (germline): MNHEY, SMNVEV (reference sequence). The CDR3 has 15 residues. The chain combines TRBV27 with TRBJ2-7; D may be TRBD2 (7 bases). The source of this sequence is a woman aged 18-29 years in good health. Sequenced material: blood. The CDR3 sequence is CASKTKGRGGYEQYF. The DNA for the CDR3 is TGTGCCAGCAAAACGAAGGGGAGGGGGGGCTACGAGCAGTACTTC.